The clone carrying this T cell receptor beta chain has ten or more counts. The CDR3 runs 13 residues. CDR1 is SQVTM, CDR2 ANQGSEA, per germline. V gave up 4 bases and J gave up 2 bases; unmatched junction bases: 2. The record originates from a study of molecular identifiers for immune sequencing clone quantification. Across the study: Replicates involved a five-way split of RNA from around 20,000 or 99,000 naive CD8 cells, with sequencing of four.

TCRdb reanalysed the PCR reads using MiXCR and keeps one entry per CDR3 protein. The repertoire holds a few hundred thousand distinct CDR3 sequences, with about a quarter as singletons. Naive CD8 libraries were made from roughly 20,000 to 1,000,000 sorted cells, and they used 10%, 30% or 50% RNA. Sorting captured naive CD8 T cells as CD8+CD4-CCR7+CD45RA+. Sample: naive CD8+ T cells from blood, with Jurkat cell RNA spiked in. Subset of the sample: FACS-sorted CD8+CD4-CCR7+CD45RA+ naive T cells. The TCR originated in a human donor in good health. Some libraries in this study had Jurkat cell RNA spiked in. This chain uses TRBV29-1 with TRBJ2-3; 8 bases agree with TRBD1. The CDR3 DNA follows: TGCAGCGTTGCAGGGGGCACCACAGATACGCAGTATTTT. Translation: CSVAGGTTDTQYF.